The present T cell receptor beta chain was sequenced within a study of T cells in Graves' hyperthyroidism and ophthalmopathy. Study outcomes and limitations: Model predictions of ophthalmopathy came a median around 7.1 months before onset. From stable hyperthyroidism, ophthalmopathy was set apart by a 13 V-J model. Blood also held most thyroid clonotypes expanded beyond 0.001.

RNA transcripts gave rise to amplified TCR beta CDR3 regions. HTBI primers were employed in a first-round RT-PCR of the TCR CDR3. TCRdb processed the multiplex PCR reads anew with MiXCR; each CDR3 protein has one entry. The top ten clones hold 19% of a sample with a few hundred thousand distinct CDR3 sequences, approximately 44% of them seen once. Diagnoses rested on clinical symptoms, serum thyroxine and TRAb, thyroid ultrasound and orbital computed tomography. Trimming removed 5 bases from V and 6 bases from J, with 19 bases in between. CDR1 SGHVS and CDR2 FQNEAQ come from the germline V gene. This CDR3 is built from 16 residues. In this sample, this clonotype turned up many times. Antigen specificity is unknown.

The V and J genes are TRBV7-8 and TRBJ2-2; D is undetermined. The sequence derives from an adult woman with Graves' disease, either hyperthyroidism or ophthalmopathy (not recorded which). The specimen was peripheral blood or thyroid tissue (not recorded which). The CDR3 DNA reads as TGTGCCAGCAGCCCCTCGCGTGTGAGACCAGCCGGGGAGCTGTTTTTT. Its translation is CASSPSRVRPAGELFF. Full variable domain (remainder filled in from reference TRBV7-8 and TRBJ2-2): GAGVSQSPRYKVAKRGQDVALRCDPISGHVSLFWYQQALGQGPEFLTYFQNEAQLDKSGLPSDRFFAERPEGSVSTLKIQRTQQEDSAVYLCASSPSRVRPAGELFFGEGSRLTVL.